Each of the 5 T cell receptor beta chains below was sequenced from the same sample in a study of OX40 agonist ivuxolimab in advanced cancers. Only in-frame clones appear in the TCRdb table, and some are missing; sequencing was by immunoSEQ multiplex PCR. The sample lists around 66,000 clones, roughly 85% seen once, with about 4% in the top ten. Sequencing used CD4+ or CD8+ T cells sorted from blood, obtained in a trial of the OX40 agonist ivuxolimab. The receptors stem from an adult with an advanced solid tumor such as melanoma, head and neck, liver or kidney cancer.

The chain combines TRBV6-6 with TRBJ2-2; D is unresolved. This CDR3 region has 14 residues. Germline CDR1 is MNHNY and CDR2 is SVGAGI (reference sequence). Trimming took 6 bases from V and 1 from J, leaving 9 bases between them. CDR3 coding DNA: TGTGCCAGCAGGGTAGTGGAGAACACCGGGGAGCTGTTTTTT. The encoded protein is CASRVVENTGELFF.

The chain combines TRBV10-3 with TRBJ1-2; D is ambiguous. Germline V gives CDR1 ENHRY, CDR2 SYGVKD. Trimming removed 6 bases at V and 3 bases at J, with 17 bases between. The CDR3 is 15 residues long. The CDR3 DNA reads TGTGCCATCAGAAAACCTCTACTCACCGACTATGGCTACACCTTC. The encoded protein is CAIRKPLLTDYGYTF.

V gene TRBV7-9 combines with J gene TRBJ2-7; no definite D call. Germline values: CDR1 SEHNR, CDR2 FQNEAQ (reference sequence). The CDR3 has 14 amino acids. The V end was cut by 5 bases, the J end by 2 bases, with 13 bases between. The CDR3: CASSPTAYTYEQYF. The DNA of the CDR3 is TGTGCCAGCAGCCCCACTGCCTACACCTACGAGCAGTACTTC. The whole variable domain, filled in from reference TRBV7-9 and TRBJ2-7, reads DTGVSQNPRHKITKRGQNVTFRCDPISEHNRLYWYRQTLGQGPEFLTYFQNEAQLEKSRLLSDRFSAERPKGSFSTLEIQRTEQGDSAMYLCASSPTAYTYEQYFGPGTRLTVT.

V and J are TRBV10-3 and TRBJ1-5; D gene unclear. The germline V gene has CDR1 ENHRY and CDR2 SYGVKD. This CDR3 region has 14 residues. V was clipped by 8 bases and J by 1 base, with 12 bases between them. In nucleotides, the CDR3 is TGTGCCATCGGAACTGATCAGAGCAATCAGCCCCAGCATTTT. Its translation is CAIGTDQSNQPQHF.

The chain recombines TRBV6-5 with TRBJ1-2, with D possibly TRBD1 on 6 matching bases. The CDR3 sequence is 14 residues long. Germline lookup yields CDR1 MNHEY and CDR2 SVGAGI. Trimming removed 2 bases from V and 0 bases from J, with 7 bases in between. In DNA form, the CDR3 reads TGTGCCAGCAGTTACACAGGGACTAACTATGGCTACACCTTC. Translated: CASSYTGTNYGYTF.